What follows are 27 T cell receptor beta chains derived from one specimen sequenced in a study of CD8+ T cells in alopecia areata. Treatment described: oral pan-JAK inhibitor, 5-10 mg twice daily. Reverse transcription of extracted RNA yielded cDNA, which provided the sequencing template. TCRdb keeps only in-frame clones here, not all; method: immunoSEQ multiplex PCR. The repertoire has more than 200,000 clones, approximately 47% of them found once; the top ten carry about 2.6%. This material consisted of CD4+ T cells sorted from blood, taken around week 36, from a patient treated with tofacitinib. The source of these receptors is a human donor with alopecia areata.

The chain carries TRBV9 and TRBJ1-2, with D possibly matching TRBD1 (5 bases). The CDR3 loop spans 13 amino acids. V lost 0 bases to trimming and J lost 4 bases, with 7 bases between them. Per germline, CDR1 SGDLS and CDR2 YYNGEE. The CDR3 protein is CASSVAGGYGYTF. CDR3 nucleotides: TGTGCCAGCAGCGTAGCTGGGGGCTATGGCTACACCTTC.

This rearrangement joins TRBV29-1 to TRBJ2-3, with a weak D call TRBD1 (6 bases). The CDR3 runs to 13 residues. V lost 7 bases and J 0 bases, leaving 11 bases between the germline ends. Germline-derived CDR1 and CDR2 are SQVTM and ANQGSEA. The CDR3, as DNA: TGCAGCGACAGGGTCACTAGCACAGATACGCAGTATTTT. This translates into CSDRVTSTDTQYF.

This rearrangement joins TRBV7-3 to TRBJ2-5; D remains ambiguous. The germline V gene has CDR1 SGHTA and CDR2 FQGTGA. CDR3 size: 13 residues. Between the trimmed V and J ends, which lost 3 bases and 7 bases, there was a span of 12 bases. The CDR3 spells CASSFGQEGTQYF. The DNA for the CDR3 is TGTGCCAGCAGCTTCGGCCAGGAAGGGACCCAGTACTTC.

The V call is TRBV13, the J call TRBJ1-4; D ambiguous. With 5 bases removed from V and 0 bases from J, the gap between germline ends came to 13 bases. The germline V gene has CDR1 PRHDT and CDR2 FYEKMQ (reference sequence). CDR3 length: 16 residues. The CDR3 sequence: CASSPRTDATNEKLFF. The CDR3 DNA reads as TGTGCCAGCAGCCCCCGGACGGATGCAACTAATGAAAAACTGTTTTTT. Complete variable domain (other parts from reference TRBV13 and TRBJ1-4): AAGVIQSPRHLIKEKRETATLKCYPIPRHDTVYWYQQGPGQDPQFLISFYEKMQSDKGSIPDRFSAQQFSDYHSELNMSSLELGDSALYFCASSPRTDATNEKLFFGSGTQLSVL.

This clone was detected a few times. The chain joins TRBV15 to TRBJ2-1; no clear D. V lost 0 bases, J lost 9 bases, and 15 bases lay in between. Looked up from germline, CDR1 is LNHNV and CDR2 is YYDKDF (reference sequence). CDR3 size: 15 residues. The CDR3 protein is CATSRDLGAAGEQFF. CDR3 DNA: TGTGCCACCAGCAGAGATCTAGGCGCGGCTGGTGAGCAGTTCTTC.

The chain recombines TRBV27 with TRBJ2-7; 12 bases match TRBD2. V dropped 4 bases and J dropped 4; count of bases not matched to a gene: 8. The CDR3 loop spans 16 amino acids. Germline V gene data show CDR1 as MNHEY and CDR2 as SMNVEV (reference sequence). This CDR3 is CASSSPPSGRGYEQYF. As DNA, the CDR3 is TGTGCCAGCAGTTCCCCGCCTAGCGGGAGGGGGTACGAGCAGTACTTC.

This clone has just a few counts. The chain is built from TRBV6-6 and TRBJ2-5; D possibly corresponds to TRBD1 (6 bases). The CDR3 extends over 11 amino acids. V was pared by 8 bases and J by 4 bases, with 8 bases between. Germline lookup yields CDR1 MNHNY and CDR2 SVGAGI (reference sequence). The CDR3 reads CASQGRETQYF. The CDR3 coding sequence is TGTGCCAGCCAGGGGCGAGAGACCCAGTACTTC.

This chain connects TRBV27 to TRBJ1-5; 7 positions match TRBD1. V lost 8 bases, J lost 1 base, and 14 bases stayed unmatched. Germline CDR1 and CDR2: MNHEY and SMNVEV (reference sequence). The CDR3 runs to 17 residues. The CDR3 nucleotides are TGTGCCAGCTCCTCGAGACAGGGTGGGATGAGCAATCAGCCCCAGCATTTT. The encoded protein is CASSSRQGGMSNQPQHF.

To note about this clone: The same CDR3 arises from other DNA sequences in this sample as well. V and J are TRBV2 and TRBJ2-5; unclear D gene. Between the trimmed V and J ends, which lost 3 bases and 5 bases, there was a span of 4 bases. Germline CDR1 reads SNHLY; CDR2 reads FYNNEI. The CDR3 is 11 amino acids. This CDR3 is CASSERETQYF. The CDR3 coding sequence is TGTGCCAGCAGTGAGCGGGAGACCCAGTACTTC.

The V gene is TRBV15, the J gene TRBJ2-1; 9 bases are shared with TRBD2. Germline V gene data show CDR1 as LNHNV and CDR2 as YYDKDF (reference sequence). Trimming removed 5 bases from V and 6 bases from J; junction bases left unmatched: 11. This CDR3 is 16 amino acids long. The CDR3, as DNA: TGTGCCACCAGCCCCCGTTGGAGTAGCGGGAGCAATGAGCAGTTCTTC. Protein sequence: CATSPRWSSGSNEQFF.

The gene calls are TRBV7-9 and TRBJ2-4, with 9 positions matching TRBD1. The V gene end was trimmed by 5 bases and the J gene end by 3 bases; junction bases not matched to a gene: 14. The germline V gene has CDR1 SEHNR and CDR2 FQNEAQ (reference sequence). This CDR3 has 18 amino acids. The CDR3 region has the DNA TGTGCCAGCAGCCCGAGGGCAGGGGACAGGGCGGTCAAAAACATTCAGTACTTC. Translated: CASSPRAGDRAVKNIQYF.

This clone was detected a few times. CDR3 residues: CASSPARDYGYTF. The CDR3 nucleotides read TGTGCCAGCTCACCAGCGAGGGACTATGGCTACACCTTC. The chain couples TRBV18 to TRBJ1-2; D remains ambiguous. The CDR3 covers 13 residues. Germline V gene sequence: CDR1 KGHSH, CDR2 LQKENI. V lost 2 bases to trimming and J lost 3 bases, with 7 bases between them.

V usage is TRBV28 and J usage is TRBJ2-7, with D perhaps matching TRBD1 or TRBD2 (5 bases each). Germline-derived CDR1 and CDR2 are MDHEN and SYDVKM. Trimming removed 2 bases from V and 8 bases from J, with 25 bases in between. The CDR3 contains 17 residues. This chain's CDR3 is CASSLGGMGRGQGKQYF. CDR3 sequence (DNA): TGTGCCAGCAGTTTAGGGGGAATGGGACGCGGGCAGGGCAAGCAGTACTTC.

The rearrangement links TRBV27 to TRBJ1-2, with 8 bases identical to TRBD1. The CDR3 sequence is 13 residues long. J gave up 10 bases and V 5 bases, and 9 bases lay outside the gene matches. Germline V CDR1 and CDR2: MNHEY, SMNVEV (reference sequence). The CDR3 sequence: CASSIPGTGFYTF. CDR3 nucleotides: TGTGCCAGCAGTATCCCCGGGACAGGCTTCTACACCTTC.

This sequence joins TRBV11-2 and TRBJ2-5, with D possibly being TRBD2 (5 bases). The ends were cut back, 3 bases at V and 4 bases at J, with 15 bases in the middle. The CDR3 covers 15 residues. Germline V CDR1 and CDR2: SGHAT, FQNNGV. CDR3 protein: CASSLTSGRGETQYF. The CDR3 bases are TGTGCCAGCAGCTTGACGTCAGGACGGGGAGAGACCCAGTACTTC.

The chain links TRBV29-1 to TRBJ2-5, with a tentative D call TRBD1 (7 bases). This CDR3 contains 15 residues. The V end was cut by 1 base, the J end by 4 bases, with 16 bases between. Germline CDR1 and CDR2: SQVTM and ANQGSEA. The CDR3 loop reads CSVEGLGQGGETQYF. Written as DNA, the CDR3 is TGCAGCGTTGAAGGTTTGGGTCAGGGGGGAGAGACCCAGTACTTC.

This clone was recorded a few times. V is TRBV30 and J is TRBJ1-1, with a possible D match to TRBD1 (6 bases). The CDR3 consists of 12 residues. The V and J ends lost 2 bases and 5 bases respectively, with 9 bases between them. The V gene's germline CDR1 is GTSNPN and CDR2 SVGIG (reference sequence). CDR3 residues: CAWSNRVTEAFF. CDR3 DNA: TGTGCCTGGAGTAACAGGGTTACTGAAGCTTTCTTT.

This clone was seen a handful of times. This chain joins TRBV7-8 and TRBJ1-5; TRBD1 matches at 7 bases. This CDR3 is built from 14 residues. Germline loops: CDR1 SGHVS, CDR2 FQNEAQ. Trimming took 4 bases from V and 4 from J; bases not matched to a gene: 4. CDR3: CASSSDRENQPQHF. DNA for the CDR3: TGTGCCAGCAGCTCCGACAGGGAAAATCAGCCCCAGCATTTT.

The V gene is TRBV2, the J gene TRBJ2-7; 11 bases agree with TRBD2. The CDR3 runs 17 residues. Germline V gene data show CDR1 as SNHLY and CDR2 as FYNNEI. Germline trimming cut 1 base from V and 7 bases from J; bases unmatched to any gene: 12. CDR3 bases: TGTGCCAGCAGTGAAGAGGAGAGACTAGCGGGATATCAAGAGCAGTACTTC. Protein: CASSEEERLAGYQEQYF. Based on the CDR3 plus reference TRBV2 and TRBJ2-7, the full variable domain is EPEVTQTPSHQVTQMGQEVILRCVPISNHLYFYWYRQILGQKVEFLVSFYNNEISEKSEIFDDQFSVERPDGSNFTLKIRSTKLEDSAMYFCASSEEERLAGYQEQYFGPGTRLTVT.

This clone was seen once. This rearrangement joins TRBV27 to TRBJ1-6; the D gene is possibly TRBD1 (6 bases). The germline V gene has CDR1 MNHEY and CDR2 SMNVEV (reference sequence). The CDR3 sequence is 16 residues long. V was pared by 2 bases and J by 10 bases, with 18 bases between. CDR3 residues: CASSLRGAGVGSPLHF. The DNA for the CDR3 is TGTGCCAGCAGTTTACGAGGCGCAGGGGTAGGATCACCCCTCCACTTT.

This clone was seen more than once but under ten times. The chain has TRBV4-2 and TRBJ1-5; tentatively, D is TRBD1 (6 bases). Germline loops: CDR1 LGHNA, CDR2 YNFKEQ. With 2 bases removed from V and 1 base from J, the gap between germline ends came to 6 bases. This CDR3 is 14 amino acids long. The CDR3 here is CASSQRGSNQPQHF. CDR3 in DNA: TGTGCCAGCAGCCAAAGGGGGAGCAATCAGCCCCAGCATTTT.

The chain carries TRBV5-1 and TRBJ2-5; D ambiguous. The CDR3 is 13 residues long. From germline, CDR1 is SGHRS and CDR2 YFSETQ. With 4 bases removed from V and 1 base from J, the gap between germline ends came to 8 bases. The CDR3 coding sequence is TGCGCCAGCAGCCCTATAAGCCAAGAGACCCAGTACTTC. This translates into CASSPISQETQYF.

V is TRBV30 and J is TRBJ2-3, with 9 bases fitting TRBD2. The germline V gene has CDR1 GTSNPN and CDR2 SVGIG (reference sequence). Trimming at V came to 0 bases and at J to 2 bases, leaving 12 bases not matched to a gene. This CDR3 has 18 amino acids. This CDR3 is CAWSVPIAGVGVTDTQYF. The CDR3 DNA reads TGTGCCTGGAGTGTTCCCATAGCGGGAGTCGGAGTCACAGATACGCAGTATTTT. Full variable domain (missing parts from reference TRBV30 and TRBJ2-3): SQTIHQWPATLVQPVGSPLSLECTVEGTSNPNLYWYRQAAGRGLQLLFYSVGIGQISSEVPQNLSASRPQDRQFILSSKKLLLSDSGFYLCAWSVPIAGVGVTDTQYFGPGTRLTVL.

The genes are TRBV15 and TRBJ1-2, with 9 bases aligning to TRBD1. The CDR3 spans 13 residues. V lost 9 bases and J lost 1; bases outside the gene matches: 3. Germline V CDR1 and CDR2: LNHNV, YYDKDF (reference sequence). Here the CDR3 reads CATNRGHNYGYTF. Written as DNA, the CDR3 is TGTGCCACGAACAGGGGGCATAACTATGGCTACACCTTC.

There are a few counts of this clone. This chain joins TRBV28 and TRBJ1-2; perhaps TRBD1 as D (6 bases). This CDR3 has 14 residues. V gave up 6 bases and J gave up 5 bases, with 16 bases separating them. CDR1 is MDHEN and CDR2 is SYDVKM in the germline V gene. The DNA for the CDR3 is TGTGCCAGCAGGGCCAGGGGAAGAGGTTATGGCTACACCTTC. It is translated as CASRARGRGYGYTF.

The chain employs TRBV11-2 and TRBJ2-2; unclear D gene. CDR3 length: 14 amino acids. V lost 7 bases, J lost 4 bases, and 13 bases lay in between. Looked up from germline, CDR1 is SGHAT and CDR2 is FQNNGV. CDR3 nucleotides: TGTGCCAGCACCCTGGGCGGAAGCACCGGGGAGCTGTTTTTT. Amino acids: CASTLGGSTGELFF.

This clone came up a few times. This chain joins TRBV30 and TRBJ2-2; 12 bases agree with TRBD2. Germline V CDR1 and CDR2: GTSNPN, SVGIG (reference sequence). The CDR3 runs 15 residues. The ends lost 3 bases at V and 8 bases at J; junction bases unmatched: 7. CDR3 DNA: TGTGCCTGGAGGGCGATCCTAGCGGGAGGGGGGGAGCTGTTTTTT. This codes for CAWRAILAGGGELFF.